The 26 T cell receptor beta chains given below trace back to one sample, sequenced in a study of lymphopenia after photon versus proton radiotherapy. Sequenced by immunoSEQ multiplex PCR; TCRdb stores in-frame clones only, minus some. The sample records over 50,000 clones, about 90% being singletons. The input for sequencing was peripheral blood, taken from a patient treated with photon-based radiotherapy. The receptors come from a man in his forties with gastric cancer.

In its sample, this clone was seen a few times. CDR3 sequence reads: CASSLGTGDITF. CDR3 nucleotides: TGTGCCAGCTCATTGGGGACAGGGGATATCACCTTC. The V call is TRBV18, the J call TRBJ1-2; 10 nucleotides match TRBD1. V trimming: 5 bases; J trimming: 13 bases; junction bases outside the gene matches: 7. The CDR3 sequence is 12 residues long. Germline lookup yields CDR1 KGHSH and CDR2 LQKENI.

The chain employs TRBV5-4 and TRBJ2-3; the D gene is possibly TRBD1 (5 bases). This CDR3 region has 15 residues. V was pared by 0 bases and J by 2 bases, with 10 bases between. The germline V gene has CDR1 SGHNT and CDR2 YYREEE (reference sequence). CDR3 sequence (DNA): TGTGCCAGCAGCTTGGGTCAGGGAACCACAGATACGCAGTATTTT. Residues: CASSLGQGTTDTQYF.

The chain joins TRBV28 to TRBJ1-5, with D possibly being TRBD1 (6 bases). Trimming stripped 3 bases from V and 2 bases from J, with 11 bases between. The CDR3 loop spans 15 amino acids. Germline V CDR1 and CDR2: MDHEN, SYDVKM. In DNA form, the CDR3 reads TGTGCCAGCAGTTTTACAGGGTATGGCAATCAGCCCCAGCATTTT. It codes for CASSFTGYGNQPQHF.

This clone was observed a single time. The V call is TRBV7-6, the J call TRBJ2-3; D is ambiguous. The V gene lost 6 bases and the J gene lost 5 bases, with 9 bases spanning the gap. The CDR3 totals 12 residues. Germline assignment: CDR1 SGHVS and CDR2 FNYEAQ. The CDR3 nucleotides read TGTGCCAGCAGTCCACTCCAAGATACGCAGTATTTT. This translates into CASSPLQDTQYF.

The chain recombines TRBV5-6 with TRBJ1-4; D gene uncertain. Between the trimmed V and J ends, which lost 1 base and 7 bases, there was a span of 11 bases. CDR1 is SGHDT and CDR2 is YYEEEE in the germline V gene. This CDR3 has 14 residues. CDR3 nucleotides: TGTGCCAGCAGCTTGAAACTCTTAGGTGAAAAACTGTTTTTT. It codes for CASSLKLLGEKLFF.

The chain has TRBV19 and TRBJ1-1; tentative D call: TRBD1 (5 bases). The CDR3 loop spans 15 amino acids. Trimming took 6 bases from V and 2 from J, leaving 16 bases between them. Germline V lookup: CDR1 LNHDA, CDR2 SQIVND (reference sequence). CDR3 DNA sequence: TGTGCCAGTAGCGTTGGGGGACGGGTAAACACTGAAGCTTTCTTT. Amino acid sequence: CASSVGGRVNTEAFF.

The genes are TRBV5-6 and TRBJ1-1; TRBD1 might be the D (6 bases). V gave up 1 base and J gave up 6 bases, with 13 bases separating them. Per the germline V gene, CDR1 is SGHDT and CDR2 is YYEEEE. The CDR3 is 14 amino acids. The CDR3 coding sequence is TGTGCCAGCAGCTTGACGGGACAACGGGCTGAAGCTTTCTTT. Encoded protein: CASSLTGQRAEAFF. Filled out from reference TRBV5-6 and TRBJ1-1, the complete variable domain reads DAGVTQSPTHLIKTRGQQVTLRCSPKSGHDTVSWYQQALGQGPQFIFQYYEEEERQRGNFPDRFSGHQFPNYSSELNVNALLLGDSALYLCASSLTGQRAEAFFGQGTRLTVV.

J is TRBJ1-2 and V is TRBV30, with TRBD1 identical over 9 bases. Germline V lookup: CDR1 GTSNPN, CDR2 SVGIG (reference sequence). This CDR3 has 11 residues. This chain's CDR3 is CAAGQGYGYTF. CDR3 nucleotide sequence: TGTGCTGCGGGACAGGGCTATGGCTACACCTTC.

V usage is TRBV27 and J usage is TRBJ1-1; D unclear. Per germline, CDR1 MNHEY and CDR2 SMNVEV (reference sequence). V lost 8 bases, J lost 2 bases, and 15 bases lay in between. The CDR3 runs to 14 residues. Here the CDR3 reads CASSLGGVNTEAFF. The CDR3 DNA reads TGTGCCAGCTCTTTGGGCGGTGTTAACACTGAAGCTTTCTTT.

This chain joins TRBV28 and TRBJ2-7, with D tentatively TRBD2 (5 bases). The length of the CDR3 is 19 residues. Germline V gene sequence: CDR1 MDHEN, CDR2 SYDVKM. The ends were cut back, 5 bases at V and 0 bases at J, with 26 bases in the middle. The CDR3 nucleotides read TGTGCCAGCAGTCGATCACGTTTGCACCGAAGGAGGAGCTCCTACGAGCAGTACTTC. This gives the protein CASSRSRLHRRRSSYEQYF.

V gene TRBV7-9 combines with J gene TRBJ1-1, with D unresolved. V was trimmed by 5 bases and J by 1 base, leaving 8 bases between them. The germline V gene has CDR1 SEHNR and CDR2 FQNEAQ (reference sequence). This CDR3 has 13 amino acids. CDR3 protein: CASSPKANTEAFF. CDR3 nucleotide sequence: TGTGCCAGCAGCCCAAAGGCGAACACTGAAGCTTTCTTT.

This rearrangement joins TRBV6-1 to TRBJ2-7, with D uncertain. V was trimmed by 2 bases and J by 1 base, leaving 12 bases between them. The length of the CDR3 is 15 residues. The germline V gene encodes CDR1 MNHNS and CDR2 SASEGT. The CDR3, as DNA: TGTGCCAGCAGTGAAAATCTTGGTCTTTCCTACGAGCAGTACTTC. Protein: CASSENLGLSYEQYF.

This sequence joins TRBV19 and TRBJ1-4; possibly TRBD1 for D (6 bases). Germline lookup yields CDR1 LNHDA and CDR2 SQIVND (reference sequence). This CDR3 region has 14 residues. With 7 bases removed from V and 3 bases from J, the gap between germline ends came to 12 bases. The CDR3 reads CASTGGAANEKLFF. The CDR3 DNA reads TGTGCCAGTACCGGGGGCGCGGCTAATGAAAAACTGTTTTTT.

CDR3: CASSLDGSNTEAFF. The CDR3 nucleotides are TGCGCCAGCAGCTTGGACGGCAGTAACACTGAAGCTTTCTTT. The rearrangement uses TRBV5-1 and TRBJ1-1; D remains unclear. CDR3 length: 14 amino acids. V was shortened by 0 bases and J by 2 bases, with 8 bases between the two germline ends. Germline values: CDR1 SGHRS, CDR2 YFSETQ.

The chain carries TRBV5-4 and TRBJ2-6; 7 bases are a match to TRBD1. The V gene's germline CDR1 is SGHNT and CDR2 YYREEE (reference sequence). The CDR3 extends over 18 amino acids. The ends lost 0 bases at V and 0 bases at J; junction bases unmatched: 6. The CDR3 region has the DNA TGTGCCAGCAGCTTGGGTAACAGGGGTAGCTCTGGGGCCAACGTCCTGACTTTC. It codes for CASSLGNRGSSGANVLTF.

The CDR3 nucleotides read TGTGCCAGCAGCTTAGAGTACAGCACTAATGAAAAACTGTTTTTT. Amino acid sequence: CASSLEYSTNEKLFF. The chain combines TRBV7-9 with TRBJ1-4; D call uncertain. Germline V gene data show CDR1 as SEHNR and CDR2 as FQNEAQ (reference sequence). The CDR3 spans 15 residues. V dropped 1 base and J dropped 2 bases, with 8 bases sitting between them.

The chain is built from TRBV9 and TRBJ2-3; 12 bases fit TRBD2. The V gene end was trimmed by 4 bases and the J gene end by 4 bases; junction bases not matched to a gene: 7. CDR3 length equals 16 residues. Per germline, CDR1 SGDLS and CDR2 YYNGEE. CDR3 loop: CASSLTTSGGPDTQYF. CDR3 in DNA: TGTGCCAGCAGCCTTACCACTAGCGGGGGGCCAGATACGCAGTATTTT.

The rearrangement uses TRBV5-5 and TRBJ2-7; D gene ambiguous. Germline CDR1 is SGHKS and CDR2 is YYEKEE (reference sequence). CDR3 length equals 14 residues. V was trimmed by 4 bases and J by 0 bases, leaving 11 bases between them. CDR3 nucleotides: TGTGCCAGCAGCCCGCTGTACGTCTCCTACGAGCAGTACTTC. This encodes CASSPLYVSYEQYF.

The chain combines TRBV6-5 with TRBJ1-5; no clear D. The V end lost 2 bases, the J end lost 3 bases, and 8 bases lay between the germline ends. Germline CDR1 is MNHEY and CDR2 is SVGAGI. The CDR3 has 14 amino acids. CDR3 region: CASSYGQNNQPQHF. In nucleotides, the CDR3 is TGTGCCAGCAGTTACGGTCAGAACAATCAGCCCCAGCATTTT.

As for this clone: This same CDR3 is encoded by further DNA sequences in the sample. This chain links TRBV27 with TRBJ1-1; possibly TRBD1 for D (5 bases). Looked up from germline, CDR1 is MNHEY and CDR2 is SMNVEV (reference sequence). The CDR3 sequence is 13 residues long. V lost 5 bases to trimming and J lost 3 bases, with 10 bases between them. CDR3 loop: CASSRGRDTEAFF. CDR3 DNA: TGTGCCAGCAGTAGGGGCAGGGACACTGAAGCTTTCTTT.

This clone was observed a handful of times. The chain uses TRBV6-4 and TRBJ2-3; 12 bases are a match to TRBD2. J gave up 1 base and V 4 bases, and 0 bases lay outside the gene matches. The CDR3 covers 15 residues. The germline gives CDR1 MRHNA, CDR2 SNTAGT. Here the CDR3 reads CASSGTSGGTDTQYF. The CDR3 DNA reads TGTGCCAGCAGTGGGACTAGCGGGGGCACAGATACGCAGTATTTT.

The chain has TRBV4-3 and TRBJ2-7; a possible D gene is TRBD1 (5 bases). Germline V gene data show CDR1 as LGHNA and CDR2 as YSLEER. V lost 3 bases and J lost 3, with 9 bases in between. This CDR3 has 13 residues. The CDR3 bases are TGCGCCAGCAGCCACAGTGACAGCTACGAGCAGTACTTC. Translating it yields CASSHSDSYEQYF.

The chain links TRBV18 to TRBJ2-2, with 12 positions matching TRBD1. Losses at the gene ends were 5 bases for V and 7 bases for J; bases not matched to a gene: 11. Germline CDR1 is KGHSH and CDR2 is LQKENI. The CDR3 runs 17 residues. CDR3 amino acids: CASSKTGTGGEVGELFF. As DNA, the CDR3 is TGTGCCAGCTCAAAGACCGGGACAGGGGGCGAAGTCGGGGAGCTGTTTTTT.

V is TRBV5-6 and J is TRBJ2-3; 9 bases map to TRBD2. The CDR3 runs 16 residues. The V and J ends lost 6 bases and 4 bases, in that order; junction bases with no gene match: 12. CDR1 is SGHDT and CDR2 is YYEEEE in the germline V gene. The CDR3 loop is CASNAPGRGGADTQYF. In DNA form, the CDR3 reads TGTGCCAGCAACGCCCCTGGGCGGGGGGGCGCAGATACGCAGTATTTT.

The V gene is TRBV5-1, the J gene TRBJ2-2; the D gene is possibly TRBD1 (6 bases). Germline values: CDR1 SGHRS, CDR2 YFSETQ. The CDR3 length is 15 residues. V was trimmed by 0 bases and J by 4 bases, leaving 10 bases between them. CDR3 in amino acids: CASSLDRVVTGELFF. The CDR3 DNA reads as TGCGCCAGCAGCTTGGACAGGGTCGTCACCGGGGAGCTGTTTTTT.

V gene TRBV30 combines with J gene TRBJ1-5; 7 bases are shared with TRBD1. The junction had 7 bases not matched to a gene; V was cut back by 3 bases and J by 2 bases. Germline loops: CDR1 GTSNPN, CDR2 SVGIG (reference sequence). The CDR3 has 15 residues. The CDR3 DNA sequence: TGTGCCTGGAGCACGGGGACAGTCGGCAATCAGCCCCAGCATTTT. Protein: CAWSTGTVGNQPQHF.